The present TCR beta chain was sequenced within a study of CD8 T cells in Susac syndrome (dated by TCRdb to between 2018 and 2021). A note on the overall study: Whether CD8+ T cell activation and differentiation in Susac syndrome was antigen driven was tested using repertoire sequencing.

High-throughput TCR beta sequencing profiled peripheral blood CD8+ and CD4+ T cells from healthy donors, Susac syndrome patients and multiple sclerosis patients. The healthy donors served as controls matched for age and sex. Bulk CD8+ and CD4+ T cells were purified magnetically by negative isolation, whereas CD8+ TEMRA cells were enriched by FACS. Blood was drawn into EDTA tubes, processed within 24 hours, and PBMCs were isolated by density gradient centrifugation. PBMCs intended for TCR sequencing were cryopreserved in liquid nitrogen and were subsequently thawed in a 37 degrees C water bath. The sorted or isolated CD4+, CD8+ and CD8+ TEMRA cells had a purity of 90% or higher. The CDR3, cysteine through phenylalanine, is 17 amino acids long. Only the CDR3 portion is preserved as DNA: 51 bases, with reading frame beginning at the first base. V loses 3 bases of germline sequence and J loses 0 bases, and the interval between the two ends is 15 bases. Sequences SGHRS (CDR1) and YFSETQ (CDR2) are obtained from the germline V gene.

For this clonotype: Its antigen has not been determined. It has no much larger one-base neighbor in the sample; base qualities were not kept.

Study-wide findings and limitations: The study acknowledged that relatively few individuals were included in the TCR sequencing and HLA analysis.

RNA was extracted using the RNeasy kit, and roughly 0.5 to 1 ug of the RNA was reverse transcribed with random hexamers. The immunoSEQ multiplex PCR assay, covering 54 Vbeta and 13 Jbeta segments, was used to amplify TCR beta CDR3 regions. To correct PCR amplification bias, a synthetic template baseline was used for both primer optimization and computational correction. As for the authors' bioinformatics: Only productive sequences were kept, with reads annotated to V, D and J genes according to IMGT and analyzed in immunoSEQ Analyzer. Clonality was calculated as one minus the Shannon entropy normalized by log2 of the number of productive unique sequences. Public and private clones were assessed among the 100 most prevalent clones of each patient and control. Clones were defined as Susac-specific if absent from the healthy and MS cohorts, from 1052 published viral clones and from other ImmuneACCESS disease sequences. The raw public data were reprocessed by TCRdb itself: fastp quality trimming at Q25, MiXCR clonotype calling, in-frame beta chains only. Each record represents a unique CDR3 protein, reported with the most common genes and DNA among its rows. The V and J calls reflect TCRdb's pipeline rather than the authors' work. This sample is represented by roughly 120,000 distinct CDR3 sequences; 85% to 95% of them were singletons. Of the sample, more than 0.095% is held by the ten largest clones.

The rearrangement combines TRBV5-1 with TRBJ1-4, with a tentative D gene TRBD1 over 6 matching bases. This sequence was found in a human donor in good health. The specimen sequenced was CD4+ T cells from PBMCs. The base sequence is TGCGCCAGCAGCTCTGGACAGCTAGCCGCAACTAATGAAAAACTGTTTTTT. It translates as CASSSGQLAATNEKLFF.